This TCR beta chain was captured in a study of OX40 agonist ivuxolimab in advanced cancers. Looking at the study overall: The costimulatory receptor OX40 (CD134) was targeted by ivuxolimab, a fully human IgG2 agonistic monoclonal antibody. Peripheral TCRbeta sequencing aimed to test whether ivuxolimab altered TCR sequence diversity and caused clonal T-cell expansion. Of the 50 to 55 dose-escalation patients, hepatocellular carcinoma was present in approximately 20, melanoma in about 15, renal cell carcinoma in 9 and head and neck cancer in 9. Intravenous ivuxolimab was administered to patients every 2 weeks at six dose levels: 0.01, 0.1, 0.3, 1.5, 3 and 10 mg/kg. Three dose-escalation patients achieved partial responses, one with hepatocellular carcinoma and two with cutaneous melanoma. The paper describes the monotherapy dose-escalation part (N ≈ 51 patients) of the phase I trial of ivuxolimab. In the dose-escalation cohort, 82.7% of patients were male, and the mean age was roughly 60 years, with a range of about 23 to 90. Patients were allowed to have had prior anti-PD-1, anti-PD-L1 or anti-CTLA-4 therapy, and approximately 37% of the dose-escalation patients had been treated with checkpoint inhibitors. The research as a whole found: Partial responders in the 0.1-3.0 mg/kg groups had among the lowest normalized peripheral clonal expansion, especially among CD8+ T cells. Antigen specificity was not determined for the clonally expanded peripheral T cells. Low levels of normalized T-cell clonal expansion were also seen in some patients who did not respond. At doses from 0.1 to 3.0 mg/kg, clonal expansion was seen in both CD4+ and CD8+ blood T cells between baseline and week 6. After ivuxolimab, expanded clones were on average more numerous among CD8+ T cells than among CD4+ T cells.

For this clone: This receptor's antigen is unknown. No much larger clonotype is one base removed from it; base qualities were not supplied.

The trial excluded patients who had a history of autoimmune disease or who were on systemic immunosuppression. Peripheral blood for TCR sequencing was drawn from every dose cohort at baseline, at cycle 4 day 1 and at cycle 7 day 1. Samples were obtained from an open-label, multicenter, first-in-human phase I dose-escalation trial of ivuxolimab. The trial enrolled adults with locally advanced or metastatic head and neck squamous cell, hepatocellular, melanoma or renal cell carcinoma. Before TCR sequencing, CD4+ T cells and CD8+ T cells from peripheral blood were sorted into separate populations. To sequence the TCRbeta CDR3 region, genomic DNA was isolated from the sorted cells. TCRbeta CDR3 regions were sequenced using the immunoSEQ Assay. Imported from immuneACCESS, the table was reduced by TCRdb to in-frame sequences with V and J called. These copies leave out some clones; in studies compared against another copy, an unresolved V gene accounts for under half, and the cause of the remainder is not known. This sample has fewer than 70,000 clones in its table, and around 93% of those were observed once. The top ten hold around 4.2% of the sample.

The CDR3 has 12 amino acids, counting the end cysteine and phenylalanine. Kept here is only the CDR3 DNA, which spans 36 bases and is read in frame from base 1. CDR1 SGDLS and CDR2 YYNGEE are derived from the germline V gene. Trimming at the junction amounts to 3 bases on V and 6 bases on J, and the germline ends lie 7 bases apart. Rearrangement joined TRBV9 to TRBJ1-3; the D segment cannot be called with confidence. This receptor was identified in an adult with an advanced solid tumor such as melanoma, head and neck, liver or kidney cancer. Source: CD4+ or CD8+ T cells sorted from blood, taken in a trial of the OX40 agonist ivuxolimab. The DNA sequence is TGTGCCAGCAGCGGGGAGGCAAACACCATATATTTT. Translated, this gives CASSGEANTIYF.